Presented here are 9 T cell receptor beta chains from one specimen sequenced in a study of blood T cell repertoires in COVID-19. Libraries were prepared by immunoSEQ multiplex PCR; TCRdb keeps only in-frame clonotypes and omits some of them. The table records nearly 350,000 clones, about 88% of them present only once. The specimen sequenced was peripheral blood. All receptors come from a woman in her 70s with COVID-19, enrolled during active disease.

V is TRBV4-1 and J is TRBJ1-2; D not certain. Trimming shortened V by 2 bases and J by 3 bases, and 13 bases separated the two germline ends. The germline CDR1 and CDR2 sequences are MGHRA and YSYEKL. The CDR3 is 15 amino acids. CDR3 in DNA: TGCGCCAGCAGCCAAAGCACCGCCAATTACTATGGCTACACCTTC. It codes for CASSQSTANYYGYTF.

The rearrangement joins TRBV19 to TRBJ1-1, with 8 bases lining up with TRBD1. The CDR3 contains 16 residues. Trimming removed 4 bases from V and 5 bases from J; junction bases left unmatched: 12. The V gene's germline CDR1 is LNHDA and CDR2 SQIVND (reference sequence). The CDR3 nucleotides are TGTGCCAGTAGTACCGACAGGGGTCGTTCGGGTACTGAAGCTTTCTTT. Its translation: CASSTDRGRSGTEAFF.

The chain joins TRBV29-1 to TRBJ2-2; 8 bases line up with TRBD1. The germline V gene encodes CDR1 SQVTM and CDR2 ANQGSEA. This CDR3 comprises 13 residues. V lost 7 bases to trimming and J lost 0 bases; unmatched junction nucleotides: 1. The CDR3 nucleotides read TGCAGCGCACAGGGGGCGAACACCGGGGAGCTGTTTTTT. Translated, it gives CSAQGANTGELFF.

The chain recombines TRBV9 with TRBJ2-1, with 10 nucleotides matching TRBD1. There are 16 residues in the CDR3. V trimming: 4 bases; J trimming: 9 bases; junction bases outside the gene matches: 13. Per germline, CDR1 SGDLS and CDR2 YYNGEE. CDR3 residues: CASSNVPGQGLAEQFF. CDR3 nucleotides: TGTGCCAGCAGCAATGTTCCGGGACAGGGGTTGGCTGAGCAGTTCTTC.

The chain links TRBV9 to TRBJ1-5; D remains unclear. Germline lookup yields CDR1 SGDLS and CDR2 YYNGEE. V gave up 0 bases and J gave up 5 bases, with 12 bases separating them. The CDR3 consists of 15 residues. The chain's CDR3 is CASSVDGNRDQPQHF. The DNA of the CDR3 is TGTGCCAGCAGCGTAGATGGCAATCGGGATCAGCCCCAGCATTTT.

This clone has only one observation. The chain employs TRBV28 and TRBJ1-2; 8 nucleotides align to TRBD1. This CDR3 has 16 residues. The V gene's germline CDR1 is MDHEN and CDR2 SYDVKM. With V trimmed by 7 bases and J by 0 bases, 10 bases remained unmatched. The CDR3 DNA sequence: TGTGCCAGCACTAGACAGGGGTATCCCTCTAACTATGGCTACACCTTC. As protein: CASTRQGYPSNYGYTF.

The J gene is TRBJ2-2, the V gene TRBV9; TRBD2 matches at 10 bases. The J segment lost 5 bases and the V segment lost 0 bases, leaving 7 bases of the junction unmatched. The germline CDR1 and CDR2 sequences are SGDLS and YYNGEE. The CDR3 contains 17 residues. The CDR3 loop reads CASSVDFQRGGTGELFF. The CDR3 nucleotides are TGTGCCAGCAGCGTAGATTTCCAGCGGGGGGGAACCGGGGAGCTGTTTTTT. The full variable domain, in which reference TRBV9 and TRBJ2-2 provide the parts outside the CDR3, is DSGVTQTPKHLITATGQRVTLRCSPRSGDLSVYWYQQSLDQGLQFLIQYYNGEERAKGNILERFSAQQFPDLHSELNLSSLELGDSALYFCASSVDFQRGGTGELFFGEGSRLTVL.

This clone was observed a few times. V usage is TRBV5-1 and J usage is TRBJ1-2; 7 bases are a match to TRBD1. With V trimmed by 6 bases and J by 1 base, 3 bases remained unmatched. Germline values: CDR1 SGHRS, CDR2 YFSETQ. The CDR3 is 13 residues long. CDR3 protein: CASKAGGNYGYTF. The CDR3 DNA reads as TGCGCCAGCAAAGCAGGGGGTAACTATGGCTACACCTTC.

The J gene is TRBJ1-2, the V gene TRBV30; no definite D call. In germline, CDR1 is GTSNPN, CDR2 SVGIG (reference sequence). The CDR3 spans 13 residues. Trimming removed 0 bases at V and 6 bases at J, with 11 bases between. As DNA, the CDR3 is TGTGCCTGGAGTGTTTACAGCTACGATGGCTACACCTTC. Its translation: CAWSVYSYDGYTF. The whole variable domain, remainder taken from reference TRBV30 and TRBJ1-2, is SQTIHQWPATLVQPVGSPLSLECTVEGTSNPNLYWYRQAAGRGLQLLFYSVGIGQISSEVPQNLSASRPQDRQFILSSKKLLLSDSGFYLCAWSVYSYDGYTFGSGTRLTVV.